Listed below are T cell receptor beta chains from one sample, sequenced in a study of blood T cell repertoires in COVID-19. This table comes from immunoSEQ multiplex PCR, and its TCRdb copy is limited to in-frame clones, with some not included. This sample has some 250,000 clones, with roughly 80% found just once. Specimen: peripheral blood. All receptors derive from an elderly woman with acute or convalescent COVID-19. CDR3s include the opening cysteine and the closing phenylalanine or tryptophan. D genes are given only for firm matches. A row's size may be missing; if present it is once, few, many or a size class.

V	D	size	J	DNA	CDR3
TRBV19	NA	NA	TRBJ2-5	TGTGCCAGTAGTATAGCTGGCGGGGTACAAGAGACCCAGTACTTC	CASSIAGGVQETQYF
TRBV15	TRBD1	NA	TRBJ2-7	TGTGCCACCAGCACTATAGGACAGGCAGTAGAGGTGCAGTACTTC	CATSTIGQAVEVQYF
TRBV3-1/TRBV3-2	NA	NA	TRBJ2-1	TGTGCCAGCAGCCCCCCCAGAGGCGGTCAAAATGAGCAGTTCTTC	CASSPPRGGQNEQFF
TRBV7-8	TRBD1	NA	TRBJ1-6	TGTGCCAGCAGCCAATGGGACAGGGCCTCACCCCTCCACTTT	CASSQWDRASPLHF
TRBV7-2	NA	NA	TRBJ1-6	TGTGCCAGCAGCTCATCGGGTTTTAATTCACCCCTCCACTTT	CASSSSGFNSPLHF
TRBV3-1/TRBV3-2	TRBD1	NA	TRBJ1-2	TGTGCCAGCAGCCAAGTGGACAGGGCAAGCGGCTACACCTTC	CASSQVDRASGYTF
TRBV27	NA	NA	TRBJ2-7	TGTGCCAGCAGATCTACAGGCTACGAGCAGTACTTC	CASRSTGYEQYF
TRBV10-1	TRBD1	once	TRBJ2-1	TGCGCCAGCAGTGAGTCTGGACAGGGTGAGCAGTTCTTC	CASSESGQGEQFF
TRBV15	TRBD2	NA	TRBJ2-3	TGTGCCACCAGCAGGATAGCGGGGAGCACAGATACGCAGTATTTT	CATSRIAGSTDTQYF
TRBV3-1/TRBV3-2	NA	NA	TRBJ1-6	TGTGCCAGCAGCCAAGACCAGGGAATCGCTCCCCTCCACTTT	CASSQDQGIAPLHF
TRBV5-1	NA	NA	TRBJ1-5	TGCGCCAGCAGCTTTTCGGCAGGGGGCAATCAGCCCCAGCATTTT	CASSFSAGGNQPQHF
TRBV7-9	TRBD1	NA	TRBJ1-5	TGTGCCAGCAGCCCCGGGACAGGGGACCAGCCCCAGCATTTT	CASSPGTGDQPQHF
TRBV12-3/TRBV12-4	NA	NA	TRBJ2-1	TGTGCCAGCAGCCGACCCTCGGGGGATGAGCAGTTCTTC	CASSRPSGDEQFF
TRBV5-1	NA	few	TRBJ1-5	TGCGCCAGCAGCAGGAGGGTCCAGCCCCAGCATTTT	CASSRRVQPQHF
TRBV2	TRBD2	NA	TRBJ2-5	TGTGCCAGCAGCCCAGCACTAGCGGGGGGGTTGGAGACCCAGTACTTC	CASSPALAGGLETQYF
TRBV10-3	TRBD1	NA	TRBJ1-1	TGTGCCGTTGGGACAGGGGGGCCTCAGGGGACTGAAGCTTTCTTT	CAVGTGGPQGTEAFF
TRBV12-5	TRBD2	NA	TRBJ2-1	TGTGCTAGTGGTTTAGCGGGAGGTGGGGAGCAGTTCTTC	CASGLAGGGEQFF
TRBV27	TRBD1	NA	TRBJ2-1	TGTGCCAGCAGGCCTCTTCCAGGACAGGCCTCCTACAATGAGCAGTTCTTC	CASRPLPGQASYNEQFF